This TCR beta chain emerged from a study of post-analysis software for immune sequencing data. Study outcomes and limitations: A handful of TRBV segments were significantly more frequent in patients than in controls. TRBV5-6, TRBV5-1 and TRBV20-1 were among these segments.

The library was made from cDNA and included unique molecular identifiers. TCRdb re-called the PCR reads through MiXCR, storing one row per CDR3 protein. The data hold more than 450,000 distinct CDR3 sequences, with about 40% observed a single time. This CDR3 spans 20 amino acids. Remarks on this clonotype: Antigen specificity is unknown.

Sequenced: blood. The chain has TRBV21-1 and TRBJ2-1; TRBD2 is the table's D call, not checked against the DNA. TRBV21-1 is reported as a pseudogene. The receptor was isolated from a girl aged 10 to 17 with multiple sclerosis. The CDR3 bases are TGTGCCAGCAGCAAAGGGGGAGTTCAGGGCCTCCCGGACAGACGCAATGAGCAGTTCTTC. Its protein product is CASSKGGVQGLPDRRNEQFF.